This is a list of T cell receptor beta chains from one sample in a study of T-cell reconstitution after alpha-beta-depleted transplantation in children. TCRdb itself ran the PCR reads through MiXCR, one entry per CDR3 protein. The sample holds hundreds of thousands of distinct CDR3 sequences; 6.5% to 10% are singletons and the top ten take 5% to 7%. The material sequenced was PBMCs, mostly from graft donor cells, taken 180 days after TCRalphabeta/CD19-depleted stem cell transplant. The receptors were sampled from a male patient younger than 18 who had a stem cell transplant for acute lymphoblastic leukemia, so the T cells may come from the graft donor. The CDR3 runs from the conserved cysteine through the conserved F or W.

>15|TRBV4-3
CASSQDILLLNEQFF
>11|TRBV7-2
CASSLVVEQYF
>16|TRBV7-3
CASSLVAGTGIYEQYF
>15|TRBV5-1
CASSLPGGANTEAFF
>18|TRBV11-1
CASSQRGQGPTSGNTIYF
>17|TRBV3-1
CASSPRRRSPGANVLTF
>19|TRBV28
CASSPPLLRLISGANVLTF
>15|TRBV9
CASSSTGTGNEKLFF
>13|TRBV10-3
CAIGPRGGTEAFF
>16|TRBV4-1
CASSHVPGFLSYEQYF